One sample yielded the 3 T cell receptor beta chains listed below, sequenced in a study of patients and donors after allogeneic stem cell transplantation (TCRdb year 2020). Receptors were amplified or captured by RT-PCR. Data came from a NextSeq 550. The public sequencing data were trimmed at Q25 with fastp and processed into clonotypes with MiXCR by TCRdb, which kept only in-frame beta chains. Each entry merges the rows of one CDR3 protein and shows their most common DNA and genes. Present in this sample are about 1,300 distinct CDR3 sequences, about 39% of which were seen just once. Of the sample, approximately 30% is held by the ten largest clones. The source material was blood, either unsorted or a sorted T cell fraction (not recorded which). These receptors were taken from a human donor who was either an allogeneic HSCT recipient or a stem cell or donor lymphocyte infusion donor (not recorded which). It is not recorded whose cells these are; they may come from a transplant donor.

V is TRBV24-1 and J is TRBJ2-1, with 8 bases that match TRBD1. V was clipped by 7 bases and J by 5 bases; unmatched bases: 3. This CDR3 is built from 13 residues. The V gene's germline CDR1 is KGHDR and CDR2 SFDVKD. The CDR3 region is CATRGQANNEQFF. CDR3 sequence (DNA): TGTGCCACCAGGGGACAGGCAAACAATGAGCAGTTCTTC.

The chain has TRBV10-3 and TRBJ2-1; D ambiguous. Germline CDR1 and CDR2: ENHRY and SYGVKD. V lost 5 bases and J 9 bases, leaving 20 bases between the germline ends. This CDR3 spans 15 amino acids. CDR3 nucleotides: TGTGCCATCAGTTCTCACTTAGAGATCCCCAGTGAGCAGTTCTTC. Protein product: CAISSHLEIPSEQFF.

This chain uses TRBV5-5 with TRBJ1-2; a possible D gene is TRBD1 (6 bases). Trimming cost V 4 bases and J 2 bases, with 9 bases left between them. The CDR3 is 13 amino acids. CDR1 and CDR2 from the germline V gene are SGHKS and YYEKEE (reference sequence). The CDR3 region has the DNA TGTGCCAGCAGCCGGGACACCAACTATGGCTACACCTTC. Encoded protein: CASSRDTNYGYTF.